This entry is about one T cell receptor (beta chain). The data were taken from a study of blood T cell repertoires in COVID-19. The V gene's germline CDR1 is LNHDA and CDR2 SQIVND (reference sequence). The CDR3 has 14 amino acids. V trimming: 1 base; J trimming: 5 bases; junction bases outside the gene matches: 4. Some clones are missing from TCRdb's copy, which holds only in-frame ones; the method was immunoSEQ multiplex PCR. Here the sample spans approximately 140,000 clones, less than 90% being singletons. The chain uses TRBV19 and TRBJ2-5; 7 bases line up with TRBD1. The TCR originated in a man aged 60 to 75 with acute or convalescent COVID-19. The sequencing input was peripheral blood. The CDR3 protein is CASSIAVRGETQYF. The DNA of the CDR3 is TGTGCCAGTAGTATAGCGGTCAGGGGGGAGACCCAGTACTTC.